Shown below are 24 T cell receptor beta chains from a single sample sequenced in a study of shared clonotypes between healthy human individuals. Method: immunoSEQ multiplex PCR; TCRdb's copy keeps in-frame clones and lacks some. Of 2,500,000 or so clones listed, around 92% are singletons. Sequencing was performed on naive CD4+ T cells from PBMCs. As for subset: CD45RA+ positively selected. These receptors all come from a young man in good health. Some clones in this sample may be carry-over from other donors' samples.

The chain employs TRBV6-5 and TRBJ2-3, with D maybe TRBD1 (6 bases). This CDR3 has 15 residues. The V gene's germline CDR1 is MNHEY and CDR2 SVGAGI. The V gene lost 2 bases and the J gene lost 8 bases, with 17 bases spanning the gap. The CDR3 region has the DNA TGTGCCAGCAGTTACGCCTCCAGGGGCTCGGGTACGCAGTATTTT. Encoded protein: CASSYASRGSGTQYF.

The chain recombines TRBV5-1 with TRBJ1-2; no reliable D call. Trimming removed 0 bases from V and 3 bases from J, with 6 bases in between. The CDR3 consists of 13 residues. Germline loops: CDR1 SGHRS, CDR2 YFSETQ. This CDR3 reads CASSLDKDYGYTF. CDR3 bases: TGCGCCAGCAGCTTGGACAAGGACTATGGCTACACCTTC.

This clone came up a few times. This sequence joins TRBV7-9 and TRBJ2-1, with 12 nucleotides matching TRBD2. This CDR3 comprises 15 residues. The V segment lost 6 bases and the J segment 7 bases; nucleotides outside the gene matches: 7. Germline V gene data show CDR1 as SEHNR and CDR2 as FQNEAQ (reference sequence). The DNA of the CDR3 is TGTGCCAGCAGTTCTAGCGGGAGGGCACGGAATGAGCAGTTCTTC. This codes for CASSSSGRARNEQFF.

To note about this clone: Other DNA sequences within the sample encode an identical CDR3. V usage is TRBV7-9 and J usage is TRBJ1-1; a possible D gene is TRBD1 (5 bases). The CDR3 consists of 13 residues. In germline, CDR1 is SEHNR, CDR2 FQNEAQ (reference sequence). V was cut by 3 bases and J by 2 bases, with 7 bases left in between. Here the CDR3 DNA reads TGTGCCAGCAGCTTCCAGGGTAACACTGAAGCTTTCTTT. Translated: CASSFQGNTEAFF.

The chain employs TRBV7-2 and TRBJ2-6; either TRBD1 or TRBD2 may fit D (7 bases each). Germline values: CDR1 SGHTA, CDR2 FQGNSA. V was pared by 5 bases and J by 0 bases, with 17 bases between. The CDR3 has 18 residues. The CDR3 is CASSTRGGATSGANVLTF. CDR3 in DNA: TGTGCCAGCAGCACCAGGGGGGGGGCTACCTCTGGGGCCAACGTCCTGACTTTC.

The CDR3 DNA reads as TGTGCCAGCAGTTCATTCACTAGCGGGTTTGAGAATGAGCAGTTCTTC. Translation gives CASSSFTSGFENEQFF. The chain couples TRBV28 to TRBJ2-1, with 9 bases fitting TRBD2. This CDR3 spans 16 amino acids. V dropped 4 bases and J dropped 7; count of bases not matched to a gene: 11. The germline CDR1 and CDR2 sequences are MDHEN and SYDVKM. Full variable domain (rest looked up from reference TRBV28 and TRBJ2-1): DVKVTQSSRYLVKRTGEKVFLECVQDMDHENMFWYRQDPGLGLRLIYFSYDVKMKEKGDIPEGYSVSREKKERFSLILESASTNQTSMYLCASSSFTSGFENEQFFGPGTRLTVL.

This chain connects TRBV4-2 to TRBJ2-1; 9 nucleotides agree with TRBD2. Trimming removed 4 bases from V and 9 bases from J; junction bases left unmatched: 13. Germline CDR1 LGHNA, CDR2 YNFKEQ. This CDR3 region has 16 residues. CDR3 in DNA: TGTGCCAGCAGCCCCCTCGCGGGGGGGTCATCTGGTGAGCAGTTCTTC. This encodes CASSPLAGGSSGEQFF.

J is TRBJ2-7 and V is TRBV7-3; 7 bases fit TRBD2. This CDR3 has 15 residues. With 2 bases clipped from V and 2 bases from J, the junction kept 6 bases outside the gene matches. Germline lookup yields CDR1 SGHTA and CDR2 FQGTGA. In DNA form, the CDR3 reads TGTGCCAGCAGCTTAGCGGGGACTAACCCCTACGAGCAGTACTTC. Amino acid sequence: CASSLAGTNPYEQYF.

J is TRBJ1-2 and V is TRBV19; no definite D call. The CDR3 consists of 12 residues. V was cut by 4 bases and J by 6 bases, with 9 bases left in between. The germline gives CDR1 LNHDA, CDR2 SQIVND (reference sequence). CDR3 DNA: TGTGCCAGTAGTACGGGAGGCAATGGCTACACCTTC. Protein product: CASSTGGNGYTF.

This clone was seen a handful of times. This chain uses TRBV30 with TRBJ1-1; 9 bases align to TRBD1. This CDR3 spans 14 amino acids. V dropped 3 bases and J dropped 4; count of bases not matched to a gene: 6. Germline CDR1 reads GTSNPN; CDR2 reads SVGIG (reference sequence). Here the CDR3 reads CAWRGQGPGTEAFF. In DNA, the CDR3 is TGTGCCTGGAGGGGACAGGGCCCGGGCACTGAAGCTTTCTTT.

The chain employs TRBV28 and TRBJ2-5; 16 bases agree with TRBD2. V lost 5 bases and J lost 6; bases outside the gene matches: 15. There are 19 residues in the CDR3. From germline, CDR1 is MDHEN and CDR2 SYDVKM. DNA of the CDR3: TGTGCCAGCAGTACCGGGACAGGGACTAGCGGGAGGGCGGAAAAGACCCAGTACTTC. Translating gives CASSTGTGTSGRAEKTQYF.

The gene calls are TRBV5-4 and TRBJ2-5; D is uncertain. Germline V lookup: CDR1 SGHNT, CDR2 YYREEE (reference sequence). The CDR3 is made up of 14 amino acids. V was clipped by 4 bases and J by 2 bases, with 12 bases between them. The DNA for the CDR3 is TGTGCCAGCAGCCCCACATTACAGCAAGAGACCCAGTACTTC. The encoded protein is CASSPTLQQETQYF.

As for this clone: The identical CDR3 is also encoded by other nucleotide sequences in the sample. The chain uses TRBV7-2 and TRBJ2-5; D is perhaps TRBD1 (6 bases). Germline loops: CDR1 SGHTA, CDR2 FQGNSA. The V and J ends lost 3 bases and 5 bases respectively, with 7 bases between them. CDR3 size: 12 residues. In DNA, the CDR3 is TGTGCCAGCAGCTTGCAGGGGGAGACCCAGTACTTC. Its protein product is CASSLQGETQYF.

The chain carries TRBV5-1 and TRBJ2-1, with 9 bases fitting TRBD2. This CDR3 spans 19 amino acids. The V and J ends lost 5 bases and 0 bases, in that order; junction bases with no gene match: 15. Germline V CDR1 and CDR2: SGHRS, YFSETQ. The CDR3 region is CASSLLMSGRLSSYNEQFF. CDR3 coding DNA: TGCGCCAGCAGTTTACTTATGAGCGGGAGGTTGAGCTCCTACAATGAGCAGTTCTTC.

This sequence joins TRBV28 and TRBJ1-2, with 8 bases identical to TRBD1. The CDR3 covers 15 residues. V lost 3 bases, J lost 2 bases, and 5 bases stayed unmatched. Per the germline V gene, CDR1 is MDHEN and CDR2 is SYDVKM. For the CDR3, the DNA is TGTGCCAGCAGTTTGGGACAGGCTCTAAACTATGGCTACACCTTC. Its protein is CASSLGQALNYGYTF.

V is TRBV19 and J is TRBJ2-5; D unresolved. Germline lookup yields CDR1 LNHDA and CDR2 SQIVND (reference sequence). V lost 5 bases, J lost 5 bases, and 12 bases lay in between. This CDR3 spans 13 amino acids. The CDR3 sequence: CASSAEFQETQYF. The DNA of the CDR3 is TGTGCCAGTAGTGCAGAGTTCCAGGAGACCCAGTACTTC.

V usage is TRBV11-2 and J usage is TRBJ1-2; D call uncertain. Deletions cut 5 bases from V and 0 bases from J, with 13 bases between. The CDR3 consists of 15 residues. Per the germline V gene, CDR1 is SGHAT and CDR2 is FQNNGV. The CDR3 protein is CASSPGIGANYGYTF. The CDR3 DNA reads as TGTGCCAGCAGCCCGGGTATTGGGGCTAACTATGGCTACACCTTC.

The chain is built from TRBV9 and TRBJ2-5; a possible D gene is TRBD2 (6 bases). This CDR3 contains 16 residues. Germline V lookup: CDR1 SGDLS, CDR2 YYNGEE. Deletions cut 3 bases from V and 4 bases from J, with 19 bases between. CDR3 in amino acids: CASSALFGLGGETQYF. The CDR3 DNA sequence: TGTGCCAGCAGCGCCCTCTTCGGTCTGGGAGGAGAGACCCAGTACTTC.

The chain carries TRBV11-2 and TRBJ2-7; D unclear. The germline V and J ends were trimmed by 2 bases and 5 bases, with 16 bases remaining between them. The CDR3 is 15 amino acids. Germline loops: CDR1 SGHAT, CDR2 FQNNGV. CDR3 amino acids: CASSLRSATMDEQYF. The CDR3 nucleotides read TGTGCCAGCAGCTTAAGGTCGGCTACAATGGACGAGCAGTACTTC.

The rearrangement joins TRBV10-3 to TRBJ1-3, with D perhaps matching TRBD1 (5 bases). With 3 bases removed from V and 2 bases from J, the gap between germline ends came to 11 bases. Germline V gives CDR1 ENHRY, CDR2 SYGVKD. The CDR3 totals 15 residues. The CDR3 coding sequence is TGTGCCATCAGTGATTGGGGACGAACTGGAAACACCATATATTTT. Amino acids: CAISDWGRTGNTIYF.

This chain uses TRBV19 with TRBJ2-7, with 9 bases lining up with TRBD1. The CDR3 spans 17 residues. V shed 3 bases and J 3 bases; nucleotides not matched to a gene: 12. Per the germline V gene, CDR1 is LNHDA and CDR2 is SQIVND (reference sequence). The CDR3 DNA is TGTGCCAGTAGTATCGCGCCCCCAGGACAGGGGATCTACGAGCAGTACTTC. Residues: CASSIAPPGQGIYEQYF.

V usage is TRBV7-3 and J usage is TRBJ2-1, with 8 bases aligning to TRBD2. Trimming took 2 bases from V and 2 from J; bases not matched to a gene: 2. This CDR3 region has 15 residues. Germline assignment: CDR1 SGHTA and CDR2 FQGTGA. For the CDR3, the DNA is TGTGCCAGCAGCTTAGGGCGGGAGGCCTACAATGAGCAGTTCTTC. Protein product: CASSLGREAYNEQFF.

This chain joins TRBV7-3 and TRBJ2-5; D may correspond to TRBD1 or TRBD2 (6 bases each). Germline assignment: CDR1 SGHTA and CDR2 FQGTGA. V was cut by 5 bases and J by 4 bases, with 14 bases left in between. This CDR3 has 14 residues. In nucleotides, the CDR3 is TGTGCCAGCAGCCTTTATGGGGGGCGAGAGACCCAGTACTTC. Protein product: CASSLYGGRETQYF.

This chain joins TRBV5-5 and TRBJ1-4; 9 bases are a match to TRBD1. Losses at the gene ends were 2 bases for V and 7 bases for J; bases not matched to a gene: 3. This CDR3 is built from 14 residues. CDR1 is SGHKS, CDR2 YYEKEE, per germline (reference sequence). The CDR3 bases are TGTGCCAGCAGCTTACAGGGGGCAGCTGAAAAACTGTTTTTT. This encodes CASSLQGAAEKLFF.